The 18 T cell receptor beta chains below were found in one sample sequenced in a study of cytomegalovirus exposure and HLA in healthy donors. Use of 60 Vbeta and 13 Jbeta primers characterized the PCR. The assay was immunoSEQ multiplex PCR, and TCRdb's table has in-frame clones only and misses some. Its table lists around 53,000 clones. Sequencing was carried out using PBMCs. These receptors originate from a woman in her thirties in good health and CMV-seropositive.

The J gene is TRBJ2-6, the V gene TRBV19; TRBD2 agrees at 7 bases. Germline V gene data show CDR1 as LNHDA and CDR2 as SQIVND (reference sequence). The trim removed 4 bases at V and 1 base at J, leaving 19 bases unmatched. The CDR3 totals 21 residues. The CDR3 region has the DNA TGTGCCAGTAGTAAAGCGGGATCCTTGATCCCCACTGGTTCTGGGGCCAACGTCCTGACTTTC. Residues: CASSKAGSLIPTGSGANVLTF. The full variable domain, with the rest looked up from reference TRBV19 and TRBJ2-6, is DGGITQSPKYLFRKEGQNVTLSCEQNLNHDAMYWYRQDPGQGLRLIYYSQIVNDFQKGDIAEGYSVSREKKESFPLTVTSAQKNPTAFYLCASSKAGSLIPTGSGANVLTFGAGSRLTVL.

This chain joins TRBV7-9 and TRBJ1-4; 11 nucleotides match TRBD1. CDR3 size: 16 residues. V shed 6 bases and J 5 bases; nucleotides not matched to a gene: 8. Germline CDR1 and CDR2: SEHNR and FQNEAQ (reference sequence). The chain's CDR3 is CASRPWTGGGNEKLFF. Here the CDR3 DNA reads TGTGCCAGCAGGCCTTGGACAGGGGGCGGGAATGAAAAACTGTTTTTT.

The rearrangement joins TRBV2 to TRBJ1-5, with 8 nucleotides matching TRBD1. The CDR3 is made up of 15 amino acids. The germline CDR1 and CDR2 sequences are SNHLY and FYNNEI. V was pared by 5 bases and J by 7 bases, with 10 bases of the junction left unmatched. The CDR3 DNA follows: TGTGCCAGCAGTTTCAGGACAGGGTATGACCAGCCCCAGCATTTT. This codes for CASSFRTGYDQPQHF.

The gene calls are TRBV5-6 and TRBJ1-4; D is unclear. The CDR3 has 12 residues. Between the trimmed V and J ends, which lost 2 bases and 8 bases, there was a span of 7 bases. CDR1 is SGHDT, CDR2 YYEEEE, per germline. CDR3 region: CASSLRREKLFF. The CDR3 nucleotides are TGTGCCAGCAGCTTAAGGAGGGAAAAACTGTTTTTT.

CDR3 sequence reads: CSVAGGATNEKLFF. The CDR3 DNA sequence: TGCAGCGTCGCCGGCGGGGCGACTAATGAAAAACTGTTTTTT. The chain uses TRBV29-1 and TRBJ1-4; D is perhaps TRBD1 (5 bases). Trimming shortened V by 6 bases and J by 2 bases, and 13 bases separated the two germline ends. Germline lookup yields CDR1 SQVTM and CDR2 ANQGSEA. The CDR3 sequence is 14 residues long.

The genes are TRBV6-6 and TRBJ1-2; weak D call: TRBD1 (6 bases). The germline CDR1 and CDR2 sequences are MNHNY and SVGAGI (reference sequence). The CDR3 covers 12 residues. V lost 6 bases and J 6 bases, leaving 11 bases between the germline ends. CDR3 loop: CASSAGVDGYTF. In nucleotides, the CDR3 is TGTGCCAGCAGCGCAGGGGTCGATGGCTACACCTTC.

The rearrangement joins TRBV27 to TRBJ2-5; 8 bases align to TRBD2. J lost 4 bases, V lost 2 bases, and 9 bases had no gene match. The CDR3 sequence is 16 residues long. Germline CDR1 is MNHEY and CDR2 is SMNVEV (reference sequence). The CDR3 protein is CASSLTGGPGGETQYF. CDR3 nucleotides: TGTGCCAGCAGTTTAACGGGAGGGCCTGGGGGAGAGACCCAGTACTTC.

The chain couples TRBV5-6 to TRBJ2-7, with D possibly being TRBD2 (6 bases). CDR1 is SGHDT, CDR2 YYEEEE, per germline. This CDR3 region has 18 residues. Trimming cost V 0 bases and J 0 bases, with 19 bases left between them. The CDR3 region is CASSLAGYSQRASYEQYF. The CDR3 DNA sequence: TGTGCCAGCAGCTTGGCCGGTTATAGTCAGCGGGCCTCCTACGAGCAGTACTTC.

The chain joins TRBV7-3 to TRBJ2-7; maybe TRBD2 (6 bases). Trimming pared 3 bases from V and 7 bases from J, leaving 13 bases between. The germline V gene has CDR1 SGHTA and CDR2 FQGTGA. The CDR3 runs to 13 residues. The CDR3 sequence: CASSFGRAGEQYF. CDR3 nucleotide sequence: TGTGCCAGCAGCTTCGGACGGGCGGGGGAGCAGTACTTC.

V gene TRBV4-1 combines with J gene TRBJ1-1, with 8 bases that match TRBD1. Trimming at V came to 0 bases and at J to 0 bases, leaving 6 bases not matched to a gene. Germline V gene lookup returns CDR1 MGHRA and CDR2 YSYEKL. The CDR3 has 17 residues. The CDR3 sequence is CASSQDRGQRVNTEAFF. In nucleotides, the CDR3 is TGCGCCAGCAGCCAAGACAGGGGGCAAAGGGTGAACACTGAAGCTTTCTTT.

The chain couples TRBV7-9 to TRBJ1-1; 12 bases align to TRBD1. With V trimmed by 3 bases and J by 5 bases, 4 bases remained unmatched. The CDR3 covers 15 residues. Germline V gives CDR1 SEHNR, CDR2 FQNEAQ (reference sequence). CDR3 amino acids: CASSLGTGGWTEAFF. The CDR3 coding sequence is TGTGCCAGCAGCTTGGGGACAGGGGGCTGGACTGAAGCTTTCTTT.

The chain has TRBV5-1 and TRBJ2-3; the D gene is possibly TRBD2 (7 bases). The germline V gene has CDR1 SGHRS and CDR2 YFSETQ. Deletions cut 3 bases from V and 2 bases from J, with 16 bases between. The CDR3 spans 16 residues. CDR3 DNA: TGCGCCAGCAGCTATGGGGGGGGGCTCCTCACAGATACGCAGTATTTT. It specifies CASSYGGGLLTDTQYF.

The J gene is TRBJ2-7, the V gene TRBV4-1; no firm D call. The CDR3 runs to 11 residues. CDR1 is MGHRA, CDR2 YSYEKL, per germline. Trimming left V 1 base short and J 5 bases short, with 3 bases between. The CDR3 nucleotides are TGCGCCAGCAGCCAAGTTAACGAGCAGTACTTC. This gives the protein CASSQVNEQYF.

V usage is TRBV12-5 and J usage is TRBJ2-3; 8 bases are shared with TRBD2. This CDR3 has 15 residues. Germline V gene sequence: CDR1 LGHNT, CDR2 FRNRAP. J lost 3 bases, V lost 2 bases, and 4 bases had no gene match. The CDR3 bases are TGTGCTAGTGGTTTGACTAGCGGCCGAACAGATACGCAGTATTTT. Translated, it gives CASGLTSGRTDTQYF.

This sequence joins TRBV2 and TRBJ1-2; 10 positions match TRBD1. Looked up from germline, CDR1 is SNHLY and CDR2 is FYNNEI. V gave up 7 bases and J gave up 8 bases; unmatched junction bases: 7. The CDR3 has 13 residues. Here the CDR3 reads CASIRDRGNGYTF. CDR3 nucleotide sequence: TGTGCCAGCATCCGGGACAGGGGAAACGGCTACACCTTC.

The V gene is TRBV6-5, the J gene TRBJ2-7; 7 bases align to TRBD1. The V gene end was trimmed by 0 bases and the J gene end by 11 bases; junction bases not matched to a gene: 1. Germline-derived CDR1 and CDR2 are MNHEY and SVGAGI. The CDR3 contains 11 residues. CDR3 coding DNA: TGTGCCAGCAGTTACTCCGGACAGGAGTACTTC. It yields the protein CASSYSGQEYF.

The CDR3 DNA is TGTGCCAGCAGCTTAAACAGGGGAACGGGGTACGAGCAGTACTTC. Translating gives CASSLNRGTGYEQYF. The chain combines TRBV11-1 with TRBJ2-7, with 7 nucleotides matching TRBD1. The V gene end was trimmed by 2 bases and the J gene end by 4 bases; junction bases not matched to a gene: 8. CDR1 is SGHAT, CDR2 FQDESV, per germline (reference sequence). The CDR3 contains 15 residues.

This chain connects TRBV6-5 to TRBJ1-5; TRBD1 might be the D (6 bases). This CDR3 spans 14 amino acids. V lost 5 bases to trimming and J lost 4 bases, with 12 bases between them. Germline assignment: CDR1 MNHEY and CDR2 SVGAGI. The CDR3 spells CASSGGAGNQPQHF. As DNA, the CDR3 is TGTGCCAGCAGTGGGGGGGCAGGGAATCAGCCCCAGCATTTT.